These 21 T cell receptor beta chains came from one sample sequenced in a study of T-cell memory formation after mild COVID-19. TCRdb recomputed calls from the 5' RACE reads with MiXCR, one row per CDR3 protein. In the table there are 80,000 to 130,000 distinct CDR3 sequences, around 10% of which are singletons. The sequenced sample was PBMCs or a T cell subset sorted from them (not recorded which). These receptor sequences come from a young man who had mild COVID-19 (a few samples of this study predate the infection). Cell type and time point are not known.

This clonotype was seen only a few times. The chain recombines TRBV27 with TRBJ2-3; 14 positions agree with TRBD2. From germline, CDR1 is MNHEY and CDR2 SMNVEV (reference sequence). The CDR3 totals 18 residues. V gave up 4 bases and J gave up 4 bases; unmatched junction bases: 10. The CDR3 region has the DNA TGTGCCAGCAGTTGGGAGTTTGGGACTAGCGGGGGCCCAGATACGCAGTATTTT. Translation gives CASSWEFGTSGGPDTQYF.

This clonotype has a count of ten or more. The chain joins TRBV2 to TRBJ2-7; 7 bases align to TRBD1. Germline assignment: CDR1 SNHLY and CDR2 FYNNEI. Trimming removed 7 bases from V and 2 bases from J; junction bases left unmatched: 2. This CDR3 has 12 amino acids. The CDR3 protein is CASTGTAYEQYF. The CDR3 DNA is TGTGCCAGCACCGGGACAGCCTACGAGCAGTACTTC.

The sample holds many counts of this clonotype. The chain recombines TRBV6-2 or TRBV6-3 with TRBJ2-7; unclear D gene. The CDR3 sequence is 13 residues long. V lost 4 bases and J 2 bases, leaving 9 bases between the germline ends. In germline, CDR1 is MNHEY, CDR2 SVGEGT. The CDR3 sequence: CASSLTVTYEQYF. DNA for the CDR3: TGTGCCAGCAGTTTAACGGTTACCTACGAGCAGTACTTC.

The rearrangement joins TRBV27 to TRBJ2-1; 8 bases match TRBD1. J was trimmed by 4 bases and V by 1 base; bases with no gene match: 9. The CDR3 is 17 residues long. Germline CDR1 is MNHEY and CDR2 is SMNVEV (reference sequence). CDR3 nucleotide sequence: TGTGCCAGCAGTTTATGGACAGGGAGGTTAGCATACAATGAGCAGTTCTTC. Its translation is CASSLWTGRLAYNEQFF.

In its sample, this clonotype was seen a few times. The chain joins TRBV29-1 to TRBJ1-1; no clear D. Per germline, CDR1 SQVTM and CDR2 ANQGSEA. The V and J ends lost 3 bases and 4 bases respectively, with 18 bases between them. This CDR3 has 15 residues. The CDR3 is CSVEEGIGGGTEAFF. CDR3 DNA: TGCAGCGTTGAGGAAGGCATTGGAGGCGGCACTGAAGCTTTCTTT.

J is TRBJ2-1 and V is TRBV6-2 or TRBV6-3; no clear D. V was cut by 8 bases and J by 7 bases, with 18 bases left in between. The CDR3 extends over 14 amino acids. CDR1 and CDR2 from the germline V gene are MNHEY and SVGEGT. As DNA, the CDR3 is TGTGCCAGCTCCCCCCTGGGCAGAAAGAATGAGCAGTTCTTC. Its translation: CASSPLGRKNEQFF.

The CDR3 region is CASSDPRQPAEAFF. The CDR3 coding sequence is TGTGCCAGCAGCGACCCCCGACAGCCGGCTGAAGCTTTCTTT. The chain has TRBV7-9 and TRBJ1-1, with D tentatively TRBD1 (5 bases). Trimming took off 5 bases at V and 6 bases at J, with 16 bases between the two ends. The CDR3 spans 14 residues. Germline V CDR1 and CDR2: SEHNR, FQNEAQ (reference sequence).

This clonotype appeared a few times. The V call is TRBV5-6, the J call TRBJ2-2; no firm D call. CDR1 SGHDT and CDR2 YYEEEE come from the germline V gene. The V end was cut by 2 bases, the J end by 6 bases, with 2 bases between. This CDR3 has 11 residues. CDR3 in amino acids: CASSFSGELFF. In DNA, the CDR3 is TGTGCCAGCAGCTTCTCCGGGGAGCTGTTTTTT.

This clonotype was observed at least ten times. This chain links TRBV20-1 with TRBJ2-7, with 8 bases matching TRBD1. Germline loops: CDR1 DFQATT, CDR2 SNEGSKA (reference sequence). V lost 3 bases to trimming and J lost 1 base; unmatched junction nucleotides: 5. This CDR3 comprises 14 residues. The CDR3 here is CSARDRDRSYEQYF. The CDR3 DNA is TGCAGTGCTAGGGACCGGGACAGGTCCTACGAGCAGTACTTC.

The CDR3 protein is CASSLEDGQGARETQYF. The CDR3 DNA is TGTGCCAGCAGCTTAGAGGACGGACAGGGGGCACGGGAGACCCAGTACTTC. The chain combines TRBV11-3 with TRBJ2-5; 11 bases fit TRBD1. The CDR3 runs to 17 residues. CDR1 and CDR2 from the germline V gene are SGHNT and YENEEA. V lost 0 bases, J lost 5 bases, and 8 bases stayed unmatched.

This chain uses TRBV4-3 with TRBJ2-1; D may be TRBD2 (6 bases). This CDR3 contains 17 residues. V was cut by 3 bases and J by 0 bases, with 15 bases left in between. CDR1 LGHNA and CDR2 YSLEER come from the germline V gene. In nucleotides, the CDR3 is TGCGCCAGCAGCCATGCTAGCGAATTGAGCTCCTACAATGAGCAGTTCTTC. Translating gives CASSHASELSSYNEQFF.

This chain joins TRBV5-1 and TRBJ1-5; D is unclear. CDR1 and CDR2 (germline): SGHRS, YFSETQ. Trimming pared 2 bases from V and 5 bases from J, leaving 11 bases between. The CDR3 length is 14 residues. CDR3 in amino acids: CASSFGNEDQPQHF. In DNA form, the CDR3 reads TGCGCCAGCAGCTTCGGCAACGAGGATCAGCCCCAGCATTTT.

This sequence joins TRBV7-9 and TRBJ2-5; TRBD1 matches at 7 bases. CDR1 is SEHNR, CDR2 FQNEAQ, per germline (reference sequence). V trimming: 5 bases; J trimming: 5 bases; junction bases outside the gene matches: 11. CDR3 length: 15 amino acids. The CDR3 bases are TGTGCCAGCAGCCTGCTGGCCCCCAGGGGGGAGACCCAGTACTTC. The encoded protein is CASSLLAPRGETQYF.

The chain employs TRBV7-3 and TRBJ1-1; D possibly corresponds to TRBD1 (6 bases). Trimming took 5 bases from V and 11 from J, leaving 15 bases between them. In germline, CDR1 is SGHTA, CDR2 FQGTGA. The CDR3 runs 12 residues. The CDR3 protein is CASSPIGGKAFF. The CDR3 coding sequence is TGTGCCAGCAGCCCAATAGGGGGAAAGGCTTTCTTT.

This clonotype was picked up many times. The chain links TRBV7-9 to TRBJ1-2; D is unresolved. The CDR3 loop spans 17 amino acids. The germline CDR1 and CDR2 sequences are SEHNR and FQNEAQ (reference sequence). The V end lost 5 bases, the J end lost 2 bases, and 21 bases lay between the germline ends. The CDR3 here is CASSTSIAEFENYGYTF. CDR3 nucleotides: TGTGCCAGCAGCACCTCTATCGCCGAATTTGAAAACTATGGCTACACCTTC. Full variable domain (remainder filled in from reference TRBV7-9 and TRBJ1-2): DTGVSQNPRHKITKRGQNVTFRCDPISEHNRLYWYRQTLGQGPEFLTYFQNEAQLEKSRLLSDRFSAERPKGSFSTLEIQRTEQGDSAMYLCASSTSIAEFENYGYTFGSGTRLTVV.

This clonotype has a count of ten or more. V and J are TRBV7-6 and TRBJ2-5; D is unclear. The CDR3 has 15 residues. Germline values: CDR1 SGHVS, CDR2 FNYEAQ. Trimming stripped 1 base from V and 2 bases from J, with 11 bases between. The CDR3 is CASSLEVAEQETQYF. The CDR3 DNA is TGTGCCAGCAGCTTAGAGGTCGCGGAGCAAGAGACCCAGTACTTC.

This clonotype occurred many times. The chain carries TRBV5-5 and TRBJ1-2, with D hard to call. The V gene lost 4 bases and the J gene lost 0 bases, with 10 bases spanning the gap. The V gene's germline CDR1 is SGHKS and CDR2 YYEKEE (reference sequence). The CDR3 is made up of 14 amino acids. The CDR3 here is CASSPTETNYGYTF. The CDR3 DNA sequence: TGTGCCAGCAGCCCGACGGAAACTAACTATGGCTACACCTTC.

This clonotype appeared a few times. The chain has TRBV6-6 and TRBJ1-1; no reliable D call. The CDR3 contains 14 residues. V dropped 2 bases and J dropped 1 base, with 8 bases sitting between them. In germline, CDR1 is MNHNY, CDR2 SVGAGI (reference sequence). CDR3 nucleotide sequence: TGTGCCAGCAGTTACGGGGTTGAGAACACTGAAGCTTTCTTT. Amino acids: CASSYGVENTEAFF.

DNA for the CDR3: TGTGCCAGCAGCTTCTCGGGAAGGGAGTCCACCGGGGAGCTGTTTTTT. It codes for CASSFSGRESTGELFF. The rearrangement uses TRBV5-5 and TRBJ2-2, with D perhaps matching TRBD2 (5 bases). V shed 2 bases and J shed 4 bases, with 15 bases lying between them. CDR3 size: 16 residues. The V gene's germline CDR1 is SGHKS and CDR2 YYEKEE (reference sequence).

The J gene is TRBJ2-2, the V gene TRBV12-3 or TRBV12-4; perhaps TRBD1 as D (5 bases). The CDR3 has 14 amino acids. Deletions cut 6 bases from V and 4 bases from J, with 12 bases between. The CDR3 DNA sequence: TGTGCCAGCAGAGGTCTCCAGGGCACCGGGGAGCTGTTTTTT. Amino acids: CASRGLQGTGELFF.

There are a few counts of this clonotype. The chain couples TRBV2 to TRBJ2-6; D may correspond to TRBD1 or TRBD2 (5 bases each). Germline CDR1 SNHLY, CDR2 FYNNEI. The germline V and J ends were trimmed by 9 bases and 2 bases, with 23 bases remaining between them. This CDR3 comprises 18 residues. The CDR3 protein is CAREVFSLRAAGANVLTF. CDR3 sequence (DNA): TGTGCCAGGGAGGTCTTCAGTCTCAGGGCGGCTGGGGCCAACGTCCTGACTTTC. The variable domain in full, with the rest retrieved from reference TRBV2 and TRBJ2-6, is EPEVTQTPSHQVTQMGQEVILRCVPISNHLYFYWYRQILGQKVEFLVSFYNNEISEKSEIFDDQFSVERPDGSNFTLKIRSTKLEDSAMYFCAREVFSLRAAGANVLTFGAGSRLTVL.